Below are 11 T cell receptor beta chains sequenced from a single sample in a study of T cell responses to AZD1222 COVID-19 vaccine. The repertoire was sequenced with immunoSEQ multiplex PCR; TCRdb's copy has only in-frame clones and lacks some. Among about 200,000 clones listed, approximately 89% were seen once. Sequences were derived from peripheral blood, sampled 28 days after the second AZD1222 dose. These TCRs come from an adult who received the AZD1222 COVID-19 vaccine.

The sample holds one count of this clone. This chain joins TRBV9 and TRBJ2-5; D might be TRBD2 (5 bases). Trimming stripped 4 bases from V and 1 base from J, with 11 bases between. There are 14 residues in the CDR3. Germline V CDR1 and CDR2: SGDLS, YYNGEE. CDR3 nucleotides: TGTGCCAGCAGCCCCCGGACTTTCCAAGAGACCCAGTACTTC. This translates into CASSPRTFQETQYF.

The chain joins TRBV5-1 to TRBJ2-3; a possible D gene is TRBD1 (6 bases). In germline, CDR1 is SGHRS, CDR2 YFSETQ. The CDR3 has 14 residues. V shed 4 bases and J shed 6 bases, with 15 bases lying between them. The CDR3 reads CASSQRDNTDTQYF. CDR3 DNA: TGCGCCAGCAGCCAACGGGACAATACGGATACGCAGTATTTT.

The chain recombines TRBV5-4 with TRBJ1-4; D gene ambiguous. This CDR3 contains 14 residues. V shed 4 bases and J shed 0 bases, with 7 bases lying between them. Germline assignment: CDR1 SGHNT and CDR2 YYREEE (reference sequence). In DNA form, the CDR3 reads TGTGCCAGCAGCCTCACTGCAACTAATGAAAAACTGTTTTTT. Encoded protein: CASSLTATNEKLFF.

V usage is TRBV5-1 and J usage is TRBJ2-7, with a possible D match to TRBD2 (5 bases). Trimming took 2 bases from V and 2 from J, leaving 8 bases between them. Per the germline V gene, CDR1 is SGHRS and CDR2 is YFSETQ. The CDR3 sequence is 13 residues long. The DNA for the CDR3 is TGCGCCAGCAGCTTCGAGGGCACCTACGAGCAGTACTTC. Protein: CASSFEGTYEQYF.

A single count supports this clone. The V and J genes are TRBV2 and TRBJ2-7; possibly TRBD2 for D (5 bases). Germline lookup yields CDR1 SNHLY and CDR2 FYNNEI. Trimming cost V 0 bases and J 7 bases, with 7 bases left between them. This CDR3 is 12 amino acids long. Here the CDR3 reads CASSEARGEQYF. DNA for the CDR3: TGTGCCAGCAGTGAAGCCCGGGGAGAGCAGTACTTC.

This chain connects TRBV27 to TRBJ1-1; 10 positions match TRBD1. The CDR3 is 15 amino acids. Losses at the gene ends were 7 bases for V and 4 bases for J; bases not matched to a gene: 9. Germline V CDR1 and CDR2: MNHEY, SMNVEV (reference sequence). Here the CDR3 DNA reads TGTGCCAGCACCACGACAGGGGGCGCGGGCACTGAAGCTTTCTTT. It encodes CASTTTGGAGTEAFF.

Here the CDR3 DNA reads TGTGCCAGTAGTGCGGGACACCGTGGAGAGAAAAGAGAAAAACTGTTTTTT. Translation: CASSAGHRGEKREKLFF. V is TRBV19 and J is TRBJ1-4, with a weak D call TRBD1 (6 bases). Trimming removed 5 bases from V and 8 bases from J, with 24 bases in between. In germline, CDR1 is LNHDA, CDR2 SQIVND (reference sequence). The CDR3 consists of 17 residues.

V gene TRBV7-2 combines with J gene TRBJ2-7; a possible D gene is TRBD2 (7 bases). V was clipped by 5 bases and J by 2 bases, with 19 bases between them. Looked up from germline, CDR1 is SGHTA and CDR2 is FQGNSA. This CDR3 region has 16 residues. CDR3 residues: CASSPGGARSTYEQYF. CDR3 DNA sequence: TGTGCCAGCAGCCCTGGGGGGGCGCGATCCACCTACGAGCAGTACTTC.

This clone was observed once. The chain is built from TRBV2 and TRBJ2-2, with TRBD1 matching over 7 bases. The CDR3 has 13 amino acids. J gave up 4 bases and V 11 bases, and 7 bases lay outside the gene matches. CDR1 and CDR2 (germline): SNHLY, FYNNEI. The CDR3 DNA reads TGTGCCGGGGGCAGGGGGAGCACCGGGGAGCTGTTTTTT. It codes for CAGGRGSTGELFF.

This rearrangement joins TRBV24-1 to TRBJ1-5; TRBD1 matches 7 bases. This CDR3 contains 15 residues. J was trimmed by 7 bases and V by 7 bases; bases with no gene match: 12. Germline-derived CDR1 and CDR2 are KGHDR and SFDVKD. The CDR3 reads CATRLPGQSFQPQHF. The CDR3 region has the DNA TGTGCCACCAGGTTACCGGGACAGAGTTTCCAGCCCCAGCATTTT.

The sample holds a few counts of this clone. The gene calls are TRBV9 and TRBJ2-1; no clear D gene. The CDR3 consists of 13 residues. The germline V and J ends were trimmed by 4 bases and 3 bases, with 8 bases remaining between them. Germline V gene lookup returns CDR1 SGDLS and CDR2 YYNGEE. CDR3 DNA: TGTGCCAGCAGCTTGGACCTCTACAATGAGCAGTTCTTC. Residues: CASSLDLYNEQFF.